This is a list of T cell receptor beta chains from one sample in a study of blood T cell repertoires in COVID-19. Sequencing used immunoSEQ multiplex PCR; TCRdb keeps in-frame clones, though not all of them. The table includes around 250,000 clones, about 85% detected once. The sequenced sample consisted of peripheral blood. These TCRs come from a man younger than 35 with active or convalescent COVID-19. The CDR3 runs from the conserved cysteine through the conserved F or W. Each record gives: clone size, J gene, D gene, V gene, CDR3 protein, CDR3 DNA. D genes are given only for firm matches. Expanded clones are given a class, and other clones once, few, many or no size at all.

once TRBJ1-2 TRBD1 TRBV10-1 CASSAGTGSSGYTF TGCGCCAGCAGTGCCGGGACAGGGAGTTCTGGCTACACCTTC
- TRBJ2-5 TRBD1 TRBV7-2 CASSRDRGGTQYF TGTGCCAGCAGCAGGGACAGGGGAGGGACCCAGTACTTC
- TRBJ2-7 TRBD1 TRBV24-1 CATSRTGGDEQYF TGTGCCACCAGCCGGACAGGGGGGGACGAGCAGTACTTC
- TRBJ1-1 - TRBV6-2/TRBV6-3 CASSQEVEATEAFF TGTGCCAGCAGCCAGGAGGTCGAGGCCACTGAAGCTTTCTTT
- TRBJ1-1 - TRBV6-5 CASSYSGQGTEAFF TGTGCCAGCAGTTACTCGGGACAAGGAACTGAAGCTTTCTTT
once TRBJ2-2 - TRBV19 CASSSLNTGELFF TGTGCCAGTAGTAGTCTTAACACCGGGGAGCTGTTTTTT
- TRBJ1-2 - TRBV13 CASSPVTEPRANYGYTF TGTGCCAGCAGCCCAGTGACAGAACCCAGAGCTAACTATGGCTACACCTTC
- TRBJ2-1 TRBD2 TRBV6-4 CALLPAGEICYNEQFF TGTGCCCTACTGCCAGCGGGAGAAATATGCTACAATGAGCAGTTCTTC
- TRBJ2-2 - TRBV18 CASSPRQGNTGELFF TGTGCCAGCTCACCGCGGCAGGGGAACACCGGGGAGCTGTTTTTT
- TRBJ2-7 TRBD2 TRBV3-1/TRBV3-2 CASSQERTSGHEQYF TGTGCCAGCAGCCAAGAGCGGACTAGCGGCCACGAGCAGTACTTC
- TRBJ1-3 - TRBV9 CASSFGGGNTIYF TGTGCCAGCAGCTTCGGAGGGGGAAACACCATATATTTT
- TRBJ1-5 TRBD1 TRBV4-1 CASSRTGTNQPQHF TGCGCCAGCAGTCGGACAGGAACAAATCAGCCCCAGCATTTT
- TRBJ1-6 TRBD1 TRBV10-3 CAISESGQDYAYSPLHF TGTGCCATCAGTGAGTCGGGACAGGACTATGCGTATTCACCCCTCCACTTT
- TRBJ2-7 TRBD2 TRBV19 CASSISSLADTYEQYF TGTGCCAGTAGTATAAGTTCGCTAGCGGATACCTACGAGCAGTACTTC
few TRBJ1-2 TRBD1 TRBV5-4 CAGRQGNYGYTF TGTGCCGGACGACAGGGAAACTATGGCTACACCTTC
- TRBJ2-3 TRBD2 TRBV28 CASTNRLARDTQYF TGTGCCAGCACAAACCGACTAGCGAGAGATACGCAGTATTTT
- TRBJ2-5 - TRBV6-2/TRBV6-3 CASSRTARGRAGETQYF TGTGCCAGCAGCCGAACCGCCCGGGGGAGAGCAGGGGAGACCCAGTACTTC
- TRBJ2-1 - TRBV9 CASSLEVDEQFF TGTGCCAGCAGCCTCGAGGTGGATGAGCAGTTCTTC
once TRBJ2-5 - TRBV5-6 CASSLGARGRQETQYF TGTGCCAGCAGCTTGGGAGCACGGGGGAGGCAAGAGACCCAGTACTTC
- TRBJ1-2 - TRBV12-5 CASGLVLLGYTF TGTGCTAGTGGTTTGGTACTTCTCGGCTACACCTTC
- TRBJ2-2 - TRBV7-2 CASSLVRENTGELFF TGTGCCAGCAGCTTAGTCCGAGAGAACACCGGGGAGCTGTTTTTT
many TRBJ2-1 TRBD2 TRBV7-2 CASKSGTSGMSSEQFF TGTGCCAGCAAATCCGGGACTAGCGGGATGTCGAGTGAGCAGTTCTTC
- TRBJ2-5 TRBD1 TRBV29-1 CSVASGTGGETQYF TGCAGCGTAGCTTCCGGGACAGGGGGAGAGACCCAGTACTTC
- TRBJ2-7 - TRBV7-9 CASSSRYEQYF TGTGCCAGCAGCTCCCGCTACGAGCAGTACTTC
- TRBJ1-5 TRBD1 TRBV19 CASSPTGRGDQPQHF TGTGCCAGTAGTCCGACAGGGCGAGGGGATCAGCCCCAGCATTTT
- TRBJ2-1 - TRBV25-1 CASRQGLHNEQFF TGTGCCAGCAGACAGGGTCTCCACAATGAGCAGTTCTTC
- TRBJ1-6 TRBD1 TRBV6-1 CASSSNRGRSPLHF TGTGCCAGCAGTTCAAACAGGGGTAGGTCACCCCTCCACTTT
- TRBJ2-7 - TRBV20-1 CSASRVQEQYF TGCAGTGCTAGCAGGGTGCAAGAGCAGTACTTC
- TRBJ1-2 - TRBV5-5 CASSLFSTDYGYTF TGTGCCAGCAGCTTGTTTTCGACAGACTATGGCTACACCTTC
- TRBJ1-1 TRBD1 TRBV7-2 CASSSDRVEAFF TGTGCCAGCAGCTCCGACAGGGTCGAAGCTTTCTTT
- TRBJ1-2 - TRBV19 CASSLRGSGIPYGYTF TGTGCCAGTAGTCTAAGAGGGAGCGGGATCCCCTATGGCTACACCTTC
few TRBJ2-7 TRBD1 TRBV4-3 CASSQAPGQGYEQYF TGCGCCAGCAGCCAGGCTCCGGGACAGGGCTACGAGCAGTACTTC
- TRBJ2-4 TRBD2 TRBV10-3 CAIGGVENIQYF TGTGCCATCGGGGGGGTGGAAAACATTCAGTACTTC
- TRBJ2-3 TRBD2 TRBV5-8 CASSLLAATDTQYF TGTGCCAGCAGCCTACTAGCGGCCACAGATACGCAGTATTTT
- TRBJ1-5 - TRBV19 CASADRANQPQHF TGTGCCAGTGCCGACAGAGCCAATCAGCCCCAGCATTTT
once TRBJ2-3 - TRBV27 CASSWSPGPDTQYF TGTGCCAGCAGTTGGTCCCCGGGTCCAGATACGCAGTATTTT
- TRBJ2-1 - TRBV5-6 CASSLRPLGGPWSYNEQFF TGTGCCAGCAGCTTGAGGCCGCTGGGGGGGCCATGGTCCTACAATGAGCAGTTCTTC
few TRBJ1-3 - TRBV5-1 CASSLQGSNGNTIYF TGCGCCAGCAGCTTGCAGGGTAGTAATGGAAACACCATATATTTT
- TRBJ1-3 - TRBV29-1 CSVVLLDSGNTIYF TGCAGCGTGGTTCTCCTGGACAGCGGAAACACCATATATTTT
- TRBJ1-6 - TRBV30 CAWSGNEESSYNSPLHF TGTGCCTGGAGTGGAAACGAGGAGAGCTCCTATAATTCACCCCTCCACTTT
- TRBJ2-7 - TRBV5-1 CASSLEGRDNEQYF TGCGCCAGCAGCTTGGAGGGCAGGGACAACGAGCAGTACTTC
- TRBJ1-1 - TRBV18 CASSPLSQGTGGNTEAFF TGTGCCAGCTCACCGCTGTCCCAGGGCACCGGGGGGAACACTGAAGCTTTCTTT
- TRBJ2-7 - TRBV28 CASSLPAGQRGTLEQYF TGTGCCAGCAGTTTACCGGCCGGACAGAGGGGGACCCTCGAGCAGTACTTC
- TRBJ2-3 TRBD1 TRBV6-6 CASSYNFGQGKDTQYF TGTGCCAGCAGTTACAATTTCGGACAGGGGAAAGATACGCAGTATTTT
- TRBJ2-5 - TRBV6-5 CASSYRETQYF TGTGCCAGCAGTTACCGAGAGACCCAGTACTTC
- TRBJ1-4 TRBD1 TRBV3-1/TRBV3-2 CASSQTGATNEKLFF TGTGCCAGCAGCCAGACAGGGGCAACTAATGAAAAACTGTTTTTT
once TRBJ1-1 TRBD1 TRBV30 CACTSGQFTSEAFF TGTGCTTGTACCTCGGGACAGTTTACCTCTGAAGCTTTCTTT
- TRBJ2-1 TRBD2 TRBV28 CASSKLAGGLREQFF TGTGCCAGCAGCAAGCTAGCGGGGGGCCTAAGGGAGCAGTTCTTC
- TRBJ1-6 TRBD1 TRBV7-9 CASSIDRAPLDSPLHF TGTGCCAGCAGCATAGACAGGGCCCCCCTGGATTCACCCCTCCACTTT
- TRBJ1-3 - TRBV19 CASSIGAGSGNTIYF TGTGCCAGTAGTATCGGTGCAGGCTCTGGAAACACCATATATTTT
once TRBJ2-7 TRBD1 TRBV19 CASSRFQGEHVEQYF TGTGCCAGTAGTAGGTTCCAGGGGGAACATGTGGAGCAGTACTTC
- TRBJ2-3 - TRBV11-2 CASRRASLKFTDTQYF TGTGCCAGCAGGAGGGCTAGCCTAAAATTCACAGATACGCAGTATTTT
- TRBJ2-5 TRBD2 TRBV7-6 CASSLRAGGMFETQYF TGTGCCAGCAGCCTCCGTGCGGGGGGGATGTTTGAGACCCAGTACTTC
- TRBJ2-1 TRBD2 TRBV5-1 CASSLASRSGGLSDEQFF TGCGCCAGCAGCTTGGCCTCACGTAGCGGGGGGCTGTCGGATGAGCAGTTCTTC